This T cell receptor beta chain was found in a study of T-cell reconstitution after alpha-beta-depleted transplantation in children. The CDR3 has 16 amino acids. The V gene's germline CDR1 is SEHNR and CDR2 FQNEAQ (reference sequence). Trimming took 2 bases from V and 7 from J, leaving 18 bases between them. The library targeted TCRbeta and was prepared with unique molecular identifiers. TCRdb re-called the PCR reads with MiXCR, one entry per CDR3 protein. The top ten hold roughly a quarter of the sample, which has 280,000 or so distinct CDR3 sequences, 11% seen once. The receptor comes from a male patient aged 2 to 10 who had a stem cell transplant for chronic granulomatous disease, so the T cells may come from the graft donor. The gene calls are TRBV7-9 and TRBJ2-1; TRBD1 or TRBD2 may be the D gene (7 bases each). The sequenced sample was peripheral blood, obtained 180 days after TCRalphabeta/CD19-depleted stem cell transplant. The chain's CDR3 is CASSLKGQGGGNEQFF. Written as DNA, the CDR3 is TGTGCCAGCAGCTTAAAAGGGCAGGGGGGGGGGAATGAGCAGTTCTTC.